The subject of this entry is one TCR beta chain. Negative isolation was applied to CD8+ and CD4+ T cells, and FACS enrichment was applied to TEMRA cells. The CDR3 has 14 residues. Germline V gives CDR1 LGHNA, CDR2 YNFKEQ. Deletions cut 1 base from V and 8 bases from J, with 12 bases between. Reverse transcription of roughly 0.45 to 1 ug RNA was performed with random hexamers. Amplification of TCR beta CDR3 across 54 Vbeta and 13 Jbeta was performed with immunoSEQ multiplex PCR. TCRdb used MiXCR to reprocess the immunoSEQ multiplex PCR reads, holding one entry per CDR3 protein. The top ten clones hold 0.13% to 0.15% of a sample with about 140,000 distinct CDR3 sequences, approximately 95% of them seen once. This specimen belongs to a study of CD8 T cells in Susac syndrome. Study-wide context: At blood draw, Susac syndrome patients were therapy-naive, on corticosteroids, or on intravenous immunoglobulin alone.

The chain combines TRBV4-2 with TRBJ2-1; unclear D gene. Source material: CD4+ T cells from PBMCs. The TCR originated in a human donor with Susac syndrome. As DNA, the CDR3 is TGTGCCAGCAGCCAAGTTCGCCTCTTGGATGAGCAGTTCTTC. Encoded protein: CASSQVRLLDEQFF.